This TCR beta chain was captured by sequencing in a study of blood T cell repertoires in COVID-19. The wider study: Acute and convalescent COVID-19 specimens originated in the United States, Italy and Spain. T cells, B-cell-depleted T cells, or PBMCs provided the cDNA or gDNA that served as material.

As originally analysed: Amplification from reference gene primers served as the basis for estimated nucleated cell counts. Repertoires were generated with immunoSEQ multiplex PCR, while TCRdb's copy carries only in-frame clones and drops some. The V and J calls and clone size are taken from that table; D and trimming were inferred from the DNA. The table shows approximately 180,000 clones, with 85% to 90% occurring only once. The count of this clone is one. Trimming stripped 4 bases from V and 4 bases from J, with 13 bases between. CDR3 length equals 14 residues. Germline values: CDR1 SNHLY, CDR2 FYNNEI.

V and J are TRBV2 and TRBJ1-2; the D gene is possibly TRBD1 (6 bases). The receptor was derived from a human donor in a cohort sampled during active COVID-19. The specimen was peripheral blood. As DNA, the CDR3 is TGTGCCAGCAGTGCGGAACAGGGCCTCTATGGCTACACCTTC. Protein: CASSAEQGLYGYTF.